These T cell receptor beta chains were read from a single sample in a study of blood T cell repertoires in COVID-19. Libraries were prepared by immunoSEQ multiplex PCR; TCRdb keeps only in-frame clonotypes and omits some of them. The sample records some 200,000 clones, more than 65% being singletons. Sequences were obtained from PBMCs or T cells enriched from blood (not recorded which). These receptor sequences come from a man aged 40-50 years who had recovered from COVID-19. The CDR3 runs from the conserved cysteine through the conserved F or W. A D gene is named only where the DNA matches it firmly. Size is omitted from some rows. Given values are once, few, many or a class for expanded clones.

D gene: TRBD1; clone size: NA; J gene: TRBJ1-2; V gene: TRBV27; CDR3 protein: CASSRDRIYGYTF; CDR3 DNA: TGTGCCAGCAGTCGGGACAGAATCTATGGCTACACCTTC
D gene: NA; clone size: NA; J gene: TRBJ1-2; V gene: TRBV28; CDR3 protein: CASSSGPGLAFGYTF; CDR3 DNA: TGTGCCAGCAGTTCCGGTCCGGGGTTGGCCTTTGGCTACACCTTC
D gene: TRBD1; clone size: NA; J gene: TRBJ2-1; V gene: TRBV30; CDR3 protein: CAWSVLTGTGAYNEQFF; CDR3 DNA: TGTGCCTGGAGTGTCCTAACCGGGACAGGGGCCTACAATGAGCAGTTCTTC
D gene: TRBD2; clone size: NA; J gene: TRBJ2-2; V gene: TRBV4-1; CDR3 protein: CASSQVGGWNTGELFF; CDR3 DNA: TGCGCCAGCAGCCAAGTGGGGGGGTGGAACACCGGGGAGCTGTTTTTT
D gene: NA; clone size: NA; J gene: TRBJ1-4; V gene: TRBV14; CDR3 protein: CASSQVPYKLFF; CDR3 DNA: TGTGCCAGCAGCCAAGTTCCGTATAAACTGTTTTTT
D gene: NA; clone size: NA; J gene: TRBJ1-1; V gene: TRBV10-3; CDR3 protein: CAISESWGQRGEAFF; CDR3 DNA: TGTGCCATCAGTGAGTCTTGGGGGCAGAGGGGTGAAGCTTTCTTT
D gene: TRBD2; clone size: NA; J gene: TRBJ2-1; V gene: TRBV5-1; CDR3 protein: CASSWTSDSYNEQFF; CDR3 DNA: TGCGCCAGCAGCTGGACTAGCGATTCCTACAATGAGCAGTTCTTC
D gene: NA; clone size: once; J gene: TRBJ2-3; V gene: TRBV5-6; CDR3 protein: CASSLASGTGWGDTQYF; CDR3 DNA: TGTGCCAGCAGCTTGGCCAGCGGTACGGGTTGGGGAGATACGCAGTATTTT
D gene: TRBD2; clone size: once; J gene: TRBJ2-7; V gene: TRBV13; CDR3 protein: CASSRREGEQYF; CDR3 DNA: TGTGCCAGCAGCCGCAGGGAGGGCGAGCAGTACTTC
D gene: NA; clone size: NA; J gene: TRBJ1-2; V gene: TRBV5-5; CDR3 protein: CASSLEWGPGYTF; CDR3 DNA: TGTGCCAGCAGCTTGGAATGGGGGCCGGGCTACACCTTC
D gene: NA; clone size: NA; J gene: TRBJ1-6; V gene: TRBV5-1; CDR3 protein: CASSLEGGYNSPLHF; CDR3 DNA: TGCGCCAGCAGCTTGGAGGGGGGGTATAATTCACCCCTCCACTTT
D gene: TRBD2; clone size: NA; J gene: TRBJ2-1; V gene: TRBV4-2; CDR3 protein: CASSLGTSGGPYNEQFF; CDR3 DNA: TGTGCCAGCAGCCTTGGGACTAGCGGGGGCCCCTACAATGAGCAGTTCTTC
D gene: TRBD2; clone size: NA; J gene: TRBJ2-3; V gene: TRBV3-1/TRBV3-2; CDR3 protein: CASSQGPRLAGGASTDTQYF; CDR3 DNA: TGTGCCAGCAGCCAAGGTCCGCGGCTAGCGGGGGGTGCTAGCACAGATACGCAGTATTTT
D gene: NA; clone size: NA; J gene: TRBJ1-3; V gene: TRBV28; CDR3 protein: CASTSVSSGNTIYF; CDR3 DNA: TGTGCCAGCACCTCCGTGAGCTCTGGAAACACCATATATTTT
D gene: TRBD2; clone size: NA; J gene: TRBJ2-3; V gene: TRBV24-1; CDR3 protein: CATSETGTSVNTQYF; CDR3 DNA: TGTGCCACCAGTGAAACCGGGACTAGCGTCAATACGCAGTATTTT
D gene: NA; clone size: NA; J gene: TRBJ2-2; V gene: TRBV21-1; CDR3 protein: CALLEEDRAVDWNTGELFF; CDR3 DNA: TGTGCCCTACTAGAAGAGGACAGGGCGGTCGATTGGAACACCGGGGAGCTGTTTTTT
D gene: NA; clone size: NA; J gene: TRBJ1-2; V gene: TRBV5-6; CDR3 protein: CASSLWQSGYTF; CDR3 DNA: TGTGCCAGCAGCTTGTGGCAATCTGGCTACACCTTC
D gene: NA; clone size: NA; J gene: TRBJ1-1; V gene: TRBV18; CDR3 protein: CASSPGRGSLTTEAFF; CDR3 DNA: TGTGCCAGCTCACCAGGACGGGGGTCCCTGACCACTGAAGCTTTCTTT
D gene: TRBD2; clone size: NA; J gene: TRBJ2-5; V gene: TRBV7-8; CDR3 protein: CASSGSGGGGTQYF; CDR3 DNA: TGTGCCAGCAGCGGAAGCGGGGGCGGGGGGACCCAGTACTTC
D gene: TRBD1; clone size: NA; J gene: TRBJ1-1; V gene: TRBV6-2/TRBV6-3; CDR3 protein: CASSNRQGVYTEAFF; CDR3 DNA: TGTGCCAGCAGTAACAGACAGGGGGTTTACACTGAAGCTTTCTTT
D gene: TRBD2; clone size: NA; J gene: TRBJ2-1; V gene: TRBV28; CDR3 protein: CASSLERGVYNEQFF; CDR3 DNA: TGTGCCAGCAGTTTGGAGCGGGGGGTATACAATGAGCAGTTCTTC
D gene: NA; clone size: once; J gene: TRBJ1-6; V gene: TRBV5-4; CDR3 protein: CASSLDRTYSPLHF; CDR3 DNA: TGTGCCAGCAGCTTGGACAGGACGTATTCACCCCTCCACTTT
D gene: NA; clone size: NA; J gene: TRBJ1-4; V gene: TRBV3-1/TRBV3-2; CDR3 protein: CASSQGGRKLFF; CDR3 DNA: TGTGCCAGCAGCCAAGGTGGTCGGAAACTGTTTTTT
D gene: NA; clone size: NA; J gene: TRBJ1-1; V gene: TRBV9; CDR3 protein: CASSPTSTGPSDTEAFF; CDR3 DNA: TGTGCCAGCAGTCCTACCAGCACCGGCCCGAGCGACACTGAAGCTTTCTTT
D gene: TRBD1; clone size: once; J gene: TRBJ1-2; V gene: TRBV4-3; CDR3 protein: CASSQDGQGAWGYTF; CDR3 DNA: TGCGCCAGCAGCCAAGATGGGCAGGGGGCGTGGGGCTACACCTTC
D gene: NA; clone size: NA; J gene: TRBJ1-4; V gene: TRBV4-1; CDR3 protein: CASSQAPVPTNEKLFF; CDR3 DNA: TGCGCCAGCAGCCAAGCTCCGGTCCCAACTAATGAAAAACTGTTTTTT
D gene: TRBD1; clone size: NA; J gene: TRBJ1-2; V gene: TRBV29-1; CDR3 protein: CSVVLTGDLYGYTF; CDR3 DNA: TGCAGCGTTGTTTTAACAGGGGACCTCTATGGCTACACCTTC
D gene: NA; clone size: NA; J gene: TRBJ1-4; V gene: TRBV5-1; CDR3 protein: CASSLRGMEKLFF; CDR3 DNA: TGCGCCAGCAGCTTGCGGGGTATGGAAAAACTGTTTTTT
D gene: TRBD1; clone size: NA; J gene: TRBJ1-5; V gene: TRBV5-5; CDR3 protein: CASSLESGGQPQHF; CDR3 DNA: TGTGCCAGCAGCTTGGAGTCAGGGGGACAGCCCCAGCATTTT
D gene: TRBD1; clone size: NA; J gene: TRBJ1-6; V gene: TRBV6-6; CDR3 protein: CASSLSTGDSPLHF; CDR3 DNA: TGTGCCAGCTCCCTCTCGACAGGGGATTCACCCCTCCACTTT
D gene: TRBD1; clone size: NA; J gene: TRBJ1-2; V gene: TRBV5-4; CDR3 protein: CASSSGGDLFRGYTF; CDR3 DNA: TGTGCCAGCAGCTCAGGGGGCGATTTGTTCCGCGGCTACACCTTC
D gene: NA; clone size: NA; J gene: TRBJ1-5; V gene: TRBV19; CDR3 protein: CASTFANNQPQHF; CDR3 DNA: TGTGCCAGTACATTCGCGAACAATCAGCCCCAGCATTTT
D gene: TRBD1; clone size: NA; J gene: TRBJ1-2; V gene: TRBV4-1; CDR3 protein: CASSQGQGQGDYGYTF; CDR3 DNA: TGCGCCAGCAGCCAAGGACAGGGCCAGGGGGACTATGGCTACACCTTC
D gene: NA; clone size: NA; J gene: TRBJ1-2; V gene: TRBV6-5; CDR3 protein: CAITQGSNYGYTF; CDR3 DNA: TGTGCCATAACACAGGGTTCCAACTATGGCTACACCTTC
D gene: TRBD1; clone size: NA; J gene: TRBJ2-1; V gene: TRBV6-6; CDR3 protein: CASSPTTGTGFYNEQFF; CDR3 DNA: TGTGCCAGCAGTCCAACCACCGGGACAGGTTTCTACAATGAGCAGTTCTTC
D gene: NA; clone size: NA; J gene: TRBJ2-2; V gene: TRBV9; CDR3 protein: CASSVEMPGTGELFF; CDR3 DNA: TGTGCCAGCAGCGTAGAAATGCCAGGGACCGGGGAGCTGTTTTTT
D gene: TRBD1; clone size: NA; J gene: TRBJ1-1; V gene: TRBV30; CDR3 protein: CAWSRGRGQVGTEAFF; CDR3 DNA: TGTGCCTGGAGTAGGGGCAGGGGGCAGGTAGGGACTGAAGCTTTCTTT
D gene: TRBD1; clone size: NA; J gene: TRBJ2-5; V gene: TRBV5-5; CDR3 protein: CASSFPGQGAYETQYF; CDR3 DNA: TGTGCCAGCAGCTTCCCGGGACAGGGGGCTTACGAGACCCAGTACTTC
D gene: NA; clone size: NA; J gene: TRBJ1-6; V gene: TRBV28; CDR3 protein: CASGPTPGDSPLHF; CDR3 DNA: TGTGCCAGCGGTCCGACCCCGGGGGATTCACCCCTCCACTTT
D gene: TRBD1; clone size: NA; J gene: TRBJ1-1; V gene: TRBV18; CDR3 protein: CASSTTGTTEAFF; CDR3 DNA: TGTGCCAGCTCAACGACAGGGACGACTGAAGCTTTCTTT
D gene: NA; clone size: NA; J gene: TRBJ1-5; V gene: TRBV4-1; CDR3 protein: CASSQGGLSNQPQHF; CDR3 DNA: TGCGCCAGCAGCCAAGGGGGCCTAAGCAATCAGCCCCAGCATTTT
D gene: NA; clone size: NA; J gene: TRBJ1-1; V gene: TRBV29-1; CDR3 protein: CSVEVSTYTEAFF; CDR3 DNA: TGCAGCGTTGAAGTCAGTACCTACACTGAAGCTTTCTTT
D gene: NA; clone size: NA; J gene: TRBJ1-4; V gene: TRBV10-2; CDR3 protein: CASSQGPKLFF; CDR3 DNA: TGCGCCAGCAGTCAGGGGCCAAAACTGTTTTTT
D gene: NA; clone size: few; J gene: TRBJ2-3; V gene: TRBV7-6; CDR3 protein: CASSLVAPQSPAHPDTQYF; CDR3 DNA: TGTGCCAGCAGCTTAGTAGCGCCCCAAAGTCCGGCGCACCCAGATACGCAGTATTTT
D gene: TRBD1; clone size: NA; J gene: TRBJ1-5; V gene: TRBV6-4; CDR3 protein: CASRRDRVQWDNSNQPQHF; CDR3 DNA: TGTGCCAGCAGGAGGGACAGGGTACAGTGGGATAATAGCAATCAGCCCCAGCATTTT
D gene: NA; clone size: once; J gene: TRBJ2-5; V gene: TRBV15; CDR3 protein: CATSSLQKWGREREETQYF; CDR3 DNA: TGTGCCACCAGCAGCTTACAAAAGTGGGGCAGGGAAAGGGAAGAGACCCAGTACTTC
D gene: NA; clone size: NA; J gene: TRBJ1-5; V gene: TRBV30; CDR3 protein: CAWSAQPDQPQHF; CDR3 DNA: TGTGCCTGGAGTGCACAGCCCGATCAGCCCCAGCATTTT
D gene: TRBD2; clone size: NA; J gene: TRBJ2-5; V gene: TRBV27; CDR3 protein: CASSSKKHSGGTAPFQQETQYF; CDR3 DNA: TGTGCCAGCAGCTCCAAAAAACATAGCGGGGGGACCGCCCCCTTTCAGCAAGAGACCCAGTACTTC
D gene: TRBD1; clone size: few; J gene: TRBJ1-1; V gene: TRBV11-2; CDR3 protein: CASSANRGLREAFF; CDR3 DNA: TGTGCCAGCAGCGCCAACAGGGGGCTACGGGAAGCTTTCTTT
D gene: NA; clone size: NA; J gene: TRBJ1-1; V gene: TRBV3-1/TRBV3-2; CDR3 protein: CASSQVANSEAFF; CDR3 DNA: TGTGCCAGCAGCCAAGTCGCTAATTCTGAAGCTTTCTTT
D gene: TRBD1; clone size: NA; J gene: TRBJ2-1; V gene: TRBV5-6; CDR3 protein: CASSGARDRASNEQFF; CDR3 DNA: TGTGCCAGCAGCGGTGCAAGGGACAGGGCATCGAATGAGCAGTTCTTC
D gene: TRBD1; clone size: NA; J gene: TRBJ1-2; V gene: TRBV7-9; CDR3 protein: CASSVQQGGYGYTF; CDR3 DNA: TGTGCCAGCAGCGTCCAGCAGGGGGGCTATGGCTACACCTTC
D gene: TRBD1; clone size: NA; J gene: TRBJ1-1; V gene: TRBV2; CDR3 protein: CASSEGTGGWNTEAFF; CDR3 DNA: TGTGCCAGCAGTGAGGGGACAGGGGGCTGGAACACTGAAGCTTTCTTT
D gene: NA; clone size: NA; J gene: TRBJ2-5; V gene: TRBV4-2; CDR3 protein: CASSQGRGETQYF; CDR3 DNA: TGTGCCAGCAGTCAGGGTCGCGGAGAGACCCAGTACTTC
D gene: TRBD1; clone size: NA; J gene: TRBJ2-7; V gene: TRBV5-6; CDR3 protein: CASSPSGQPYEQYF; CDR3 DNA: TGTGCCAGCAGCCCCTCGGGACAGCCCTACGAGCAGTACTTC
D gene: TRBD1; clone size: once; J gene: TRBJ1-1; V gene: TRBV5-1; CDR3 protein: CASSGTGIGTEAFF; CDR3 DNA: TGCGCCAGCAGCGGGACAGGGATTGGCACTGAAGCTTTCTTT
D gene: TRBD1; clone size: NA; J gene: TRBJ2-7; V gene: TRBV30; CDR3 protein: CAWSGTGSWEQYF; CDR3 DNA: TGTGCCTGGAGTGGGACAGGGTCTTGGGAGCAGTACTTC
D gene: TRBD2; clone size: NA; J gene: TRBJ2-2; V gene: TRBV29-1; CDR3 protein: CSVTTRGRGNTGELFF; CDR3 DNA: TGCAGCGTTACTACCAGAGGGAGGGGAAACACCGGGGAGCTGTTTTTT
D gene: NA; clone size: NA; J gene: TRBJ1-6; V gene: TRBV5-1; CDR3 protein: CASSLWAFSSPLHF; CDR3 DNA: TGCGCCAGCAGCTTGTGGGCGTTTAGTTCACCCCTCCACTTT